The entry below describes one T cell receptor beta chain. The antigen it binds to is not known. No qualities accompany the bases; no much larger clone lies one base away. The record originates from a study of cytomegalovirus exposure and HLA in healthy donors (dated by TCRdb to about 2017). For the study in its entirety: An earlier analysis of approximately 550 of the donors reported about 250 Gb of sequence data and 117 million unique TCR beta sequences from about 200 million T cells. All discovery cohort repertoires had been generated using a single sequencing platform. In addition to the first cohort of around 670 subjects, a separate validation cohort of 100 to 150 different subjects was used. HLA typing covered class I and class II loci at four-digit resolution. The study used immunosequencing to profile the T cell repertoires of some 600 subjects and linked those repertoires to cytomegalovirus serostatus. An earlier analysis of some 600 of the donors applied high-throughput TCR beta sequencing to assess whether each TCR beta V gene segment acted as functional or pseudogenic. In a later genetic analysis, genome-wide SNP genotypes for about three fifths of the 666 donors were used, and that subset was treated as a discovery cohort. Alongside the repertoire data, information on donor age, sex, ethnicity and CMV serostatus was compiled. Rather than drawing on any new phenotypic data, the later analysis identified candidate immune exposures from TCR beta sequences and the way those sequences occurred across donors. Several DR-DQ haplotypes were treated as single units for association and clustering because of strong linkage in the cohort. The aim of the study was to test whether cataloging public T cell receptors could identify signatures of past pathogen exposure. An early release covering roughly 640 HLA-typed donors comprised about 300 gigabases of sequencing data and roughly 85 million unique TCR sequences. The study combined high-throughput TCR immunosequencing, statistical association of individual TCRs with disease status, and machine learning to predict cytomegalovirus infection status. Among roughly 400 genotyped donors of the cohort, an average of around 220,000 unique TCR beta nucleotide sequences was sequenced per donor, of which about 20% were non-productive. A later analysis re-analyzed previously published TCR beta repertoires from hundreds of donors and added high-resolution HLA genotyping to study TCR occurrence patterns. Of the roughly 400 genotyped donors, roughly 80% fell in the genetic ancestry cluster associated with self-reported Caucasian donors. Typing coverage varied by locus: roughly 620-640 donors for A, B, C, DRB1 and DQB1; roughly 510 for DQA1; approximately 610 for DPA1; roughly 470 for DPB1.

From the cysteine up to the phenylalanine, the CDR3 has a length of 18 residues. Of all the DNA, just the CDR3 is kept, 54 bases in frame from base 1. The germline V gene provides CDR1 SGDLS and CDR2 YYNGEE. V is cut back by 3 bases and J by 6 bases, with 13 bases in the junction unmatched. The cohort consisted of approximately 670 healthy bone marrow donors. At the time of sampling, every cohort member was nominally healthy, though immune exposures that went unrecorded were likely present. The donor tested CMV seronegative, placing the donor among the 300 to 400 seronegative members of the cohort. A peripheral blood sample was provided by each donor, and peripheral blood mononuclear cells were used for TCR beta sequencing. Genomic DNA was extracted from the blood cell samples with the Qiagen DNeasy Blood Extraction Kit. Broad study findings and their caveats: A further reported finding was that TCR beta sequences accurately predicted the HLA-A and HLA-B alleles for most subjects in the first cohort. CMV serostatus was the only immune exposure information available for the cohort. Most CMV-associated TCR beta chains appeared to be HLA-restricted in a later analysis, and the HLA associations seemed to be driven largely by CMV exposure. Roughly uniform sequencing depth across donors was assumed in presence/absence analyses, although this assumption may not hold. Broadly in line with IMGT annotations, most TCR beta V segments showed up in productive rearrangements about 87% or about 30% of the time in an earlier analysis of several hundred of the donors. The study gave a list of 150 to 200 TCR beta chains associated with cytomegalovirus. According to a later genetic analysis, donors in an Asian-associated ancestry cluster had fewer N-insertions in productive TCRs than the approximately 690-donor mean. The 87-base-pair reads could not distinguish some IMGT-functional V segments, including TRBV6-2 and TRBV6-3, so those segments were excluded. Linkage disequilibrium might explain the correlated functional status among segregating V segments, but an unknown experimental factor could not be ruled out. Compared with equally common non-associated chains, HLA-associated TCR beta chains in a later analysis were more clonally expanded and had lower generation probabilities. Only TCR beta chains were sequenced in this cohort, and the absence of alpha or paired-chain data limited detectable features. V-gene and J-gene trimming of TCR beta chains was associated with a missense DCLRE1C variant in a later genetic analysis, and the association was replicated in an independent cohort. The authors suggested that the approach could potentially be extended to other disease states and immunological phenotypes. A few of the identified cytomegalovirus-associated TCR beta chains were confirmed in vitro to be specific for cytomegalovirus antigens. The classifier was reported to diagnose cytomegalovirus status with high specificity and sensitivity in both the original cohort and the validation cohort. The earlier analysis of 587 of the donors excluded some 15 rarely observed V segments, including chromosome 9 orphons, because counts were too low. While some public TCRs were present in many individuals, most TCR sequences turned up only very rarely across donors. When HLA alleles, especially DR and DQ, strongly co-occurred, attributing TCR associations to individual alleles was difficult. A cluster of highly shared sequence variants was judged likely to represent a technical artifact of the sequencing pipeline. HLA typing was unavailable for some donors at each locus, so association tests used only the typed subset. Several of the top co-occurrence clusters appeared to be linked to parvovirus B19, influenza, CMV and Epstein-Barr virus, according to a later analysis. At a false discovery rate of 0.05, a later analysis linked 16,951 TCR beta sequences to specific HLA alleles. According to a later analysis, TCR association rates differed among HLA loci, with DRB1 alleles showing the most associated TCRs and HLA-C alleles showing the fewest.

Libraries were made using the immunoSEQ multiplex PCR assay. A mixture of 60 forward primers for TCR Vbeta segments and 13 reverse primers for TCR Jbeta segments was used in the multiplex PCR. The CDR3 region of rearranged TCR beta genes was amplified from genomic DNA by a multiplex PCR assay. The Illumina HiSeq System was used to sequence the amplified TCR beta libraries as 87-base-pair reads. Turning to the authors' computational methods: In a later analysis, tens of millions of unique TCR beta chains were counted across the approximately 640 repertoires, and roughly 9.9 million of these chains were shared by at least two donors. Raw reads were error-corrected and collapsed into unique sequences with a nearest-neighbor algorithm that merged closely related sequences to remove PCR and sequencing errors. CDR3 sequences were aligned to IMGT reference sequences to assign V, D and J gene segments. Each retained sequence needed at least a six-nucleotide match to both a V gene segment and a J gene segment. Rearrangements were called productive when the CDR3 lacked stop codons and stayed in frame with V and J; all others were non-productive. CDR3 was defined according to IMGT convention as the region running from the second conserved V-encoded cysteine to the conserved J-encoded phenylalanine. The earlier analysis of a few hundred of the donors excluded sequences that lacked an unambiguous match to a single V gene segment. In an earlier analysis of 450 to 700 of the donors, V segments were called functional above 56.7% productive rearrangements and were called segregating when the between-donor standard deviation exceeded 5%. A statistical classification framework was built to diagnose cytomegalovirus status from the catalog of TCR beta chain sequences. In a later analysis, V and J genes were assigned by comparing TCR nucleotide sequences against IMGT/GENE-DB human TR gene sequences. A later analysis assigned CDR3 sequences and most-parsimonious VDJ recombination scenarios with the TCRdist pipeline. In a later analysis, each TCR beta chain was defined by its CDR3 amino acid sequence together with its V-gene family, and reads without a unique V-gene family were excluded. To address suspected cross-contamination and a sequencing artifact, a later analysis removed several hundred highly shared, low-generation-probability nucleotide sequences. In a later analysis, a clonal expansion index for each public chain was calculated from normalized within-repertoire ranks of inferred template counts. In a later analysis, generation probabilities were computed with a VDJ recombination model fitted to out-of-frame rearrangements, and the resulting probabilities were checked against IGoR. A later analysis scored TCR-TCR, TCR-HLA and TCR-CMV co-occurrence with hypergeometric tests, applying a repertoire-size bias correction to TCR pairs. In a later analysis, false discovery rates were estimated by permuting HLA or CMV assignments 20 times. In a later analysis, co-occurring TCRs were grouped with DBSCAN, and TCRdist sequence similarity was added when clustering was performed within HLA-allele-positive subsets. Repertoires with fewer than 30,000 or more than 120,000 public chains, plus five repertoires with anomalous nucleotide sharing, were excluded from co-occurrence clustering. TCRdb obtained this table from immuneACCESS and retained in-frame rearrangements with V and J assigned. These tables miss some clones; where compared with another copy, unresolved V genes account for less than half of the shortfall, and the remainder is unexplained. D and trimming were read from the DNA, whereas the V and J calls and clone size are those reported in that table. The sample yields roughly 160,000 clones; less than 85% were counted once. The ten largest account for about 4.5% of the sample.

The sequenced sample consisted of PBMCs. The sequence is built from TRBV9 and TRBJ2-3; TRBD2 fits 13 bases in the junction. This TCR came from a man aged 35 to 55 in good health and CMV-seronegative. The DNA sequence is as follows: TGTGCCAGCAGCGCTCGACTAGCGGGGGGTGGGGGGACGGATACGCAGTATTTT. It is translated as CASSARLAGGGGTDTQYF.